The present TCR beta chain was sequenced within a study of OX40 agonist ivuxolimab in advanced cancers. In regard to this clone: Antigen: not known.

Germline loops: CDR1 SQVTM, CDR2 ANQGSEA. V was pared by 0 bases and J by 8 bases, with 7 bases between. The CDR3 totals 12 residues. No patient had autoimmune disease or received systemic immunosuppression. The study sampled blood at baseline, cycle 4 day 1, and cycle 7 day 1. The data were produced by immunoSEQ multiplex PCR, yet TCRdb's version contains in-frame clones alone and is incomplete. The sample includes over 55,000 clones, 75% to 85% of them seen just once. Overall study results and limits: CD8+ T cells (on average) carried more expanded clones than CD4+ T cells.

The sequence was collected from an adult with an advanced solid tumor such as melanoma, head and neck, liver or kidney cancer. The V call is TRBV29-1, the J call TRBJ1-4, with unresolved D. The starting material was CD4+ or CD8+ T cells sorted from blood, obtained in a trial of the OX40 agonist ivuxolimab. The CDR3 loop reads CSVEEGREKLFF. CDR3 sequence (DNA): TGCAGCGTTGAAGAGGGCAGGGAAAAACTGTTTTTT.